This T cell receptor (beta chain) was captured in a study of monozygotic twins with inflammatory bowel disease. The study, taken as a whole, reports: Healthy twins showed more clonotype sharing with others than IBD patients, especially patients with disease activity. The study supported no single strong signal or clonotype linked to IBD. A distinction between different T cell subtypes was not possible.

The CDR3 runs 16 residues. Germline V gene lookup returns CDR1 SGHRS and CDR2 YFSETQ. Notes on this clonotype: What it binds is not known.

TCRdb reprocessed the 5' RACE reads, with one entry per CDR3 protein and no DNA. This repertoire comprises a few hundred thousand distinct CDR3 sequences; its ten largest clones make up just over 2.5%. This TCR was sampled from a human donor with ulcerative colitis or Crohn's disease, or a healthy co-twin of an affected twin (not recorded which). The V and J genes are TRBV5-1 and TRBJ2-1. Sequencing used blood. CDR3 protein: CASSRHMLSSYNEQFF.